The 23 T cell receptor beta chains below all came from one sample that was sequenced in a study of blood T cell repertoires in COVID-19. Using immunoSEQ multiplex PCR, the repertoire was profiled, and TCRdb retains in-frame clones only, with some absent. The sample shows some 300,000 clones, nearly 90% of them seen only once. Sequenced material: peripheral blood. The receptors were sampled from a middle-aged woman with COVID-19, enrolled during active disease.

The J gene is TRBJ1-1, the V gene TRBV5-6; D gene unclear. The CDR3 contains 14 residues. CDR1 and CDR2 (germline): SGHDT, YYEEEE. V was pared by 2 bases and J by 6 bases, with 14 bases between. DNA of the CDR3: TGTGCCAGCAGCTTTCGCGTCGTGAGGGCTGAAGCTTTCTTT. Protein: CASSFRVVRAEAFF.

The J gene is TRBJ1-4, the V gene TRBV14; 9 nucleotides align to TRBD1. The CDR3 loop spans 16 amino acids. The germline V gene has CDR1 SGHDN and CDR2 FVKESK. The V and J ends lost 3 bases and 2 bases, in that order; junction bases with no gene match: 4. In DNA, the CDR3 is TGTGCCAGCAGCCAGGACAGGGGAGGGACTAATGAAAAACTGTTTTTT. As protein: CASSQDRGGTNEKLFF.

The CDR3, as DNA: TGTGCCAGCAGTTCCGAGGCCGCCGGGATGAACACTGAAGCTTTCTTT. It specifies CASSSEAAGMNTEAFF. The genes are TRBV28 and TRBJ1-1; D remains unclear. CDR1 MDHEN and CDR2 SYDVKM come from the germline V gene. V was cut by 4 bases and J by 0 bases, with 15 bases left in between. This CDR3 has 16 amino acids. Full variable domain (outside the CDR3, taken from reference TRBV28 and TRBJ1-1): DVKVTQSSRYLVKRTGEKVFLECVQDMDHENMFWYRQDPGLGLRLIYFSYDVKMKEKGDIPEGYSVSREKKERFSLILESASTNQTSMYLCASSSEAAGMNTEAFFGQGTRLTVV.

V gene TRBV27 combines with J gene TRBJ2-2, with TRBD2 matching 9 bases. The CDR3 extends over 17 amino acids. The trim removed 6 bases at V and 2 bases at J, leaving 10 bases unmatched. CDR1 is MNHEY, CDR2 SMNVEV, per germline (reference sequence). The CDR3 DNA is TGTGCCAGCAGGATGGTTAGCGGGGGAATTAACACCGGGGAGCTGTTTTTT. It is translated as CASRMVSGGINTGELFF.

In its sample, this clone was seen a few times. The chain uses TRBV5-6 and TRBJ2-2; 8 bases fit TRBD2. The CDR3 runs 13 residues. V gave up 3 bases and J gave up 10 bases; unmatched junction bases: 5. Germline CDR1 SGHDT, CDR2 YYEEEE. This CDR3 reads CASSSGTSSELFF. CDR3 DNA: TGTGCCAGCAGCTCCGGGACTAGTTCGGAGCTGTTTTTT. Filled out from reference TRBV5-6 and TRBJ2-2, the complete variable domain reads DAGVTQSPTHLIKTRGQQVTLRCSPKSGHDTVSWYQQALGQGPQFIFQYYEEEERQRGNFPDRFSGHQFPNYSSELNVNALLLGDSALYLCASSSGTSSELFFGEGSRLTVL.

The chain couples TRBV5-1 to TRBJ1-1, with D tentatively TRBD1 (6 bases). CDR3 length equals 17 residues. CDR1 SGHRS and CDR2 YFSETQ come from the germline V gene. The V and J ends lost 0 bases and 4 bases respectively, with 19 bases between them. The CDR3 here is CASSLGLIGGGGTEAFF. In nucleotides, the CDR3 is TGCGCCAGCAGCTTGGGATTGATTGGGGGAGGGGGCACTGAAGCTTTCTTT.

The CDR3 loop reads CASSLNRGEKLFF. CDR3 nucleotide sequence: TGTGCCAGCAGTTTAAATAGGGGGGAAAAACTGTTTTTT. The chain carries TRBV12-3 or TRBV12-4 and TRBJ1-4, with D perhaps TRBD1 (6 bases). This CDR3 has 13 amino acids. Deletions cut 2 bases from V and 8 bases from J, with 9 bases between.

This sequence joins TRBV5-1 and TRBJ1-6; 7 bases fit TRBD1. V lost 1 base to trimming and J lost 6 bases; unmatched junction nucleotides: 7. The CDR3 has 16 residues. Per germline, CDR1 SGHRS and CDR2 YFSETQ. The CDR3 DNA sequence: TGCGCCAGCAGCTTGAGACAGGGTTCCAGTAATTCACCCCTCCACTTT. Its translation: CASSLRQGSSNSPLHF.

CDR3: CASSLYRPPGQGRLGYTF. The CDR3 DNA follows: TGTGCCAGCTCACTTTACCGACCCCCGGGACAGGGAAGACTTGGCTACACCTTC. The chain couples TRBV18 to TRBJ1-2; 9 bases agree with TRBD1. The CDR3 length is 18 residues. The germline V gene encodes CDR1 KGHSH and CDR2 LQKENI. The V and J ends lost 4 bases and 7 bases, in that order; junction bases with no gene match: 19.

This clone has a single count. The chain combines TRBV6-2 or TRBV6-3 with TRBJ2-7; the D gene is possibly TRBD2 (6 bases). The V end lost 3 bases, the J end lost 0 bases, and 15 bases lay between the germline ends. Germline-derived CDR1 and CDR2 are MNHEY and SVGEGT. CDR3 length: 16 amino acids. The CDR3 sequence: CASSYRGSGLSYEQYF. CDR3 DNA: TGTGCCAGCAGTTATCGGGGGAGTGGCCTCTCCTACGAGCAGTACTTC.

This clone has just one count. V usage is TRBV28 and J usage is TRBJ2-7; TRBD1 agrees at 9 bases. V gave up 2 bases and J gave up 13 bases; unmatched junction bases: 12. The CDR3 spans 14 residues. CDR1 is MDHEN, CDR2 SYDVKM, per germline. The DNA of the CDR3 is TGTGCCAGCAGTTTACATGGACAGGGGACTCCCGGTTACTTC. Its translation: CASSLHGQGTPGYF.

V gene TRBV6-5 combines with J gene TRBJ1-2; D gene uncertain. CDR3 length equals 14 residues. Germline assignment: CDR1 MNHEY and CDR2 SVGAGI. With 0 bases removed from V and 5 bases from J, the gap between germline ends came to 10 bases. As DNA, the CDR3 is TGTGCCAGCAGTTACTCAAATCAGCGGTATGGCTACACCTTC. This codes for CASSYSNQRYGYTF.

The chain recombines TRBV10-2 with TRBJ1-2; D might be TRBD1 (6 bases). The CDR3 consists of 15 residues. V was shortened by 0 bases and J by 13 bases, with 21 bases between the two germline ends. Germline CDR1 WSHSY, CDR2 SAAADI. Written as DNA, the CDR3 is TGCGCCAGCAGTGAGTCCCCGGGGGGCCCCGGGAGAAGCACCTTC. This gives the protein CASSESPGGPGRSTF.

The genes are TRBV2 and TRBJ1-2; D possibly corresponds to TRBD1 (5 bases). Trimming left V 5 bases short and J 0 bases short, with 10 bases between. In germline, CDR1 is SNHLY, CDR2 FYNNEI. The CDR3 extends over 14 amino acids. The chain's CDR3 is CASSPGGTNYGYTF. The CDR3 DNA sequence: TGTGCCAGCAGTCCCGGGGGGACTAACTATGGCTACACCTTC.

The J gene is TRBJ2-1, the V gene TRBV5-1; 8 positions match TRBD1. This CDR3 has 16 amino acids. Trimming cost V 1 base and J 6 bases; bases outside gene matches: 9. Germline V gene lookup returns CDR1 SGHRS and CDR2 YFSETQ. The CDR3, as DNA: TGCGCCAGCAGCTTGTGGGAGGACAGGGAATTCAATGAGCAGTTCTTC. Its protein product is CASSLWEDREFNEQFF.

In its sample, this clone was seen once. This chain joins TRBV6-5 and TRBJ2-6; weak D call: TRBD1 (6 bases). CDR1 MNHEY and CDR2 SVGAGI come from the germline V gene. Trimming removed 8 bases at V and 0 bases at J, with 8 bases between. The CDR3 has 14 residues. DNA for the CDR3: TGTGCCAGCGCAGGGGACTCTGGGGCCAACGTCCTGACTTTC. The encoded protein is CASAGDSGANVLTF.

This rearrangement joins TRBV6-1 to TRBJ1-3, with a possible D match to TRBD1 (6 bases). The germline CDR1 and CDR2 sequences are MNHNS and SASEGT. Trimming shortened V by 1 base and J by 2 bases, and 18 bases separated the two germline ends. The CDR3 runs to 18 residues. CDR3 loop: CASSEDPQGMGAGNTIYF. CDR3 bases: TGTGCCAGCAGTGAAGATCCTCAGGGGATGGGGGCTGGAAACACCATATATTTT.

The rearrangement uses TRBV28 and TRBJ1-2, with no clear D. This CDR3 is 12 amino acids long. CDR1 is MDHEN and CDR2 is SYDVKM in the germline V gene. Trimming took off 6 bases at V and 3 bases at J, with 8 bases between the two ends. CDR3 coding DNA: TGTGCCAGCAGCCTGGGAGACTATGGCTACACCTTC. Protein product: CASSLGDYGYTF.

The chain combines TRBV28 with TRBJ1-1; D gene ambiguous. CDR1 is MDHEN, CDR2 SYDVKM, per germline. The CDR3 length is 11 residues. Trimming took off 7 bases at V and 1 base at J, with 4 bases between the two ends. DNA of the CDR3: TGTGCCAGCACTACGAACACTGAAGCTTTCTTT. Its protein product is CASTTNTEAFF.

This clone was seen only a few times. The chain has TRBV9 and TRBJ2-5, with D perhaps matching TRBD1 (6 bases). From germline, CDR1 is SGDLS and CDR2 YYNGEE. V was cut by 6 bases and J by 0 bases, with 9 bases left in between. The CDR3 is 13 amino acids. This CDR3 is CASNRGYQETQYF. CDR3 in DNA: TGTGCCAGCAATAGGGGGTACCAAGAGACCCAGTACTTC.

Only a few counts were recorded for this clone. The CDR3 region has the DNA TGTGCCAGCAGTTACTCGGGTACGGGGGGGGCAAGTAGGCCCCAGCATTTT. It yields the protein CASSYSGTGGASRPQHF. The rearrangement links TRBV6-2 or TRBV6-3 to TRBJ1-5; D may be TRBD1 (6 bases). V was shortened by 0 bases and J by 9 bases, with 21 bases between the two germline ends. The CDR3 runs 17 residues. Germline CDR1 and CDR2: MNHEY and SVGEGT.

This clone occurred once. V and J are TRBV6-4 and TRBJ1-1; D might be TRBD1 (6 bases). CDR1 and CDR2 (germline): MRHNA, SNTAGT. The CDR3 covers 13 residues. Trimming cost V 6 bases and J 9 bases, with 17 bases left between them. As DNA, the CDR3 is TGTGCCAGCAGGGCTAAAGGGGGTACTAAAGCTTTCTTT. Amino acids: CASRAKGGTKAFF.

The CDR3 DNA reads TGTGCCAGCAGCAAAGCCAGACAAGACTCTGGAAACACCATATATTTT. Residues: CASSKARQDSGNTIYF. This chain connects TRBV21-1 to TRBJ1-3; the tabulated D call, TRBD1, remains unverified against the DNA. TRBV21-1 is a listed pseudogene. The CDR3 runs to 16 residues.